These 4 T cell receptor beta chains share one sample of origin, sequenced in a study of blood T cell repertoires in COVID-19. Method: immunoSEQ multiplex PCR; TCRdb's copy keeps in-frame clones and lacks some. The top ten clones hold 1.5% of a sample with 150,000 or so clones, around 88% of them seen once. The material sequenced was peripheral blood. Source of these receptors: a woman in her fifties or sixties with acute or convalescent COVID-19.

The chain is built from TRBV6-5 and TRBJ1-2; the D is unclear. This CDR3 has 15 residues. Trimming took 0 bases from V and 2 from J, leaving 10 bases between them. The germline gives CDR1 MNHEY, CDR2 SVGAGI. CDR3 loop: CASSYSEQLNYGYTF. As DNA, the CDR3 is TGTGCCAGCAGTTACTCCGAACAGCTAAACTATGGCTACACCTTC.

The gene calls are TRBV29-1 and TRBJ1-6; TRBD1 aligns across 7 bases. J was trimmed by 8 bases and V by 5 bases; bases with no gene match: 6. Germline V CDR1 and CDR2: SQVTM, ANQGSEA. The CDR3 length is 13 residues. This chain's CDR3 is CSVRQGGDSPLHF. Here the CDR3 DNA reads TGCAGCGTTCGTCAGGGGGGAGATTCACCCCTCCACTTT.

The gene calls are TRBV7-9 and TRBJ2-5; D may be TRBD1 (5 bases). V lost 3 bases and J lost 2, with 10 bases in between. This CDR3 spans 14 amino acids. CDR1 and CDR2 from the germline V gene are SEHNR and FQNEAQ (reference sequence). CDR3 protein: CASSFWGRQETQYF. In DNA, the CDR3 is TGTGCCAGCAGCTTTTGGGGCAGACAAGAGACCCAGTACTTC.

The chain carries TRBV4-3 and TRBJ1-1; possible D gene TRBD1, 5 bases. Germline values: CDR1 LGHNA, CDR2 YSLEER. The V and J ends lost 1 base and 1 base respectively, with 10 bases between them. There are 15 residues in the CDR3. CDR3 loop: CASSQADRQNTEAFF. CDR3 in DNA: TGCGCCAGCAGCCAAGCAGACAGACAGAACACTGAAGCTTTCTTT.